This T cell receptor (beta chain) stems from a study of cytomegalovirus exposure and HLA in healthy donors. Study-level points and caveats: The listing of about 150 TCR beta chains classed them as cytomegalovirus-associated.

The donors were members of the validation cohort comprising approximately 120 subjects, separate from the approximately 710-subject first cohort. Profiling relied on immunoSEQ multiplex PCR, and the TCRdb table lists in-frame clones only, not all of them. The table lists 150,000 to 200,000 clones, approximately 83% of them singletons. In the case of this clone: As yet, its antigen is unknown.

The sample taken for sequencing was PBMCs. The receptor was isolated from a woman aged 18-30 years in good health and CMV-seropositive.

CDR3 sequence: CASSSLGRTGNTIYF. The CDR3, as DNA: TGTGCCAGCAGTTCCCTTGGTAGAACTGGAAACACCATATATTTT. J is TRBJ1-3 and V is TRBV27; D gene uncertain. There are 15 residues in the CDR3. In germline, CDR1 is MNHEY, CDR2 SMNVEV (reference sequence). V lost 4 bases and J lost 2, with 12 bases in between.